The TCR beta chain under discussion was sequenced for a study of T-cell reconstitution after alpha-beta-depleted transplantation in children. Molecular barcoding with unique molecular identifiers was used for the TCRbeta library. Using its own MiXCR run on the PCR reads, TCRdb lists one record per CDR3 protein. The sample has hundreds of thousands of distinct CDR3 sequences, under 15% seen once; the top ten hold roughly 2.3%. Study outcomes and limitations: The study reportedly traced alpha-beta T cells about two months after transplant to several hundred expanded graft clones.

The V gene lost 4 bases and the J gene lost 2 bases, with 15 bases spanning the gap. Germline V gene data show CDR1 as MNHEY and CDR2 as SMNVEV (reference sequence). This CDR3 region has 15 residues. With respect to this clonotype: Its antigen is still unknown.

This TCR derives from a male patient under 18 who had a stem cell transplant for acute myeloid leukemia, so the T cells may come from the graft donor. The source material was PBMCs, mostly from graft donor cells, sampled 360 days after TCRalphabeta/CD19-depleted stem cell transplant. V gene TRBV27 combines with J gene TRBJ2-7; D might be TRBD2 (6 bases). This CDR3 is CASSSAGTRTYEQYF. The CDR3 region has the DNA TGTGCCAGCAGTTCCGCGGGGACTCGAACCTACGAGCAGTACTTC.